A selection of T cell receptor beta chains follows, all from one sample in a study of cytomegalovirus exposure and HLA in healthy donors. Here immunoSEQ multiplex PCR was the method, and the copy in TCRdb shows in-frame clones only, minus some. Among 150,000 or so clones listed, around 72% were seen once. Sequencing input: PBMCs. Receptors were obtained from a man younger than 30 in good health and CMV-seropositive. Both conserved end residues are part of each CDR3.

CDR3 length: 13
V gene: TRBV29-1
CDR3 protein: CSAVVGGETEAFF

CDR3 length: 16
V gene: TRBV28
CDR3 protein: CASSLPSLAGGETQYF

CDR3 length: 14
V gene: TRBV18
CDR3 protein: CASSQTRTTYEQYF

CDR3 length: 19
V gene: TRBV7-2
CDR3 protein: CASSPTTGTGTYSNQPQHF

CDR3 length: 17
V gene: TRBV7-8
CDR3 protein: CASNPGRGNLPTDTQYF

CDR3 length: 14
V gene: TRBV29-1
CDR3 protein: CSVTGTGFNEKLFF

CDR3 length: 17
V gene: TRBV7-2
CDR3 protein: CASSLARAGRGTNEQFF

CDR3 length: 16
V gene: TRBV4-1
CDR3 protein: CASSQGWELYSYEQFF

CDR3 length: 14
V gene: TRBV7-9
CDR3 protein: CASSLFSGAGEQFF

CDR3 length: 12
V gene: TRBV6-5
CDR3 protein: CAAQAPNYGYTF

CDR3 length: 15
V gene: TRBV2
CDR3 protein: CASSAWQGSDQPQHF

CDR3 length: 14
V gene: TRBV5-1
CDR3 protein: CASSSTGTSLELFF

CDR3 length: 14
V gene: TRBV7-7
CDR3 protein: CASSLSGSYNEQFF

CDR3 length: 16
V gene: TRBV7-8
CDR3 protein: CAISGVQGATADTQYF

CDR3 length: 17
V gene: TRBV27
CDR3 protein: CASSSRQDPTPTYEQYF

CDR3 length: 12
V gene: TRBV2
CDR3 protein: CASRADDEKLFF